This T cell receptor beta chain was identified in a study of blood T cell repertoires in COVID-19. Using immunoSEQ multiplex PCR, the repertoire was profiled, and TCRdb retains in-frame clones only, with some absent. Counted here are 200,000 to 250,000 clones, around four fifths occurring once; the ten biggest clones make up about 5.3%. Assignments of participants to cohorts depended upon their own reported clinical history. The material sequenced was PBMCs or T cells enriched from blood (not recorded which). This TCR derives from a woman aged 50 to 60 who had been exposed to COVID-19.

CDR3 protein: CAISRGAPTNEKLFF. As DNA, the CDR3 is TGTGCCATCTCCCGGGGGGCTCCAACTAATGAAAAACTGTTTTTT. This rearrangement joins TRBV10-3 to TRBJ1-4; TRBD1 might be the D (6 bases). With 8 bases removed from V and 0 bases from J, the gap between germline ends came to 13 bases. This CDR3 has 15 residues. CDR1 and CDR2 from the germline V gene are ENHRY and SYGVKD.